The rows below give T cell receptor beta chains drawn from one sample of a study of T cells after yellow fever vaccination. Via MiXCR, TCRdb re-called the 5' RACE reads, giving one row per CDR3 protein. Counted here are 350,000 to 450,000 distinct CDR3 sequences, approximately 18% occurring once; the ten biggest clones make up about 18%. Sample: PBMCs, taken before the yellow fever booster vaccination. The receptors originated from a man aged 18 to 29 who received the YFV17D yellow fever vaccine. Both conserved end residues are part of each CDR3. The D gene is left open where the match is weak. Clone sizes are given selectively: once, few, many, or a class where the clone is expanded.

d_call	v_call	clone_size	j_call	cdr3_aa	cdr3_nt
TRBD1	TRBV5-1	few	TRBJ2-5	CASRTIPGTAKETQYF	TGCGCCAGCAGGACTATACCCGGGACAGCAAAAGAGACCCAGTACTTC
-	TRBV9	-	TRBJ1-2	CASSMQTGFGYTF	TGTGCCAGCAGCATGCAAACAGGGTTTGGCTACACCTTC
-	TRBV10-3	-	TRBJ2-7	CAISEISYEQYF	TGTGCCATCAGTGAAATATCCTACGAGCAGTACTTC
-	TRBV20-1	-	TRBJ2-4	CSAPSWTGRLAKNIQYF	TGCAGTGCTCCTTCGTGGACGGGGAGACTAGCCAAAAACATTCAGTACTTC
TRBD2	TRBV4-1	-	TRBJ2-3	CASSQFHSGTSGGGDTQYF	TGCGCCAGCAGCCAATTTCACTCCGGGACTAGCGGGGGTGGGGATACGCAGTATTTT
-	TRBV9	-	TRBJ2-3	CASSPPSRTDTQYF	TGTGCCAGCAGCCCGCCGTCCCGCACAGATACGCAGTATTTT
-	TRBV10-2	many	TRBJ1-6	CASSDLAGSPLHF	TGCGCCAGCAGTGATCTGGCTGGTTCACCCCTCCACTTT
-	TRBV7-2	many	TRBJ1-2	CASSFLRGVEFGIYGYTF	TGTGCCAGCAGCTTTCTGCGGGGCGTAGAGTTCGGGATCTATGGCTACACCTTC
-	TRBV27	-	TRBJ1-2	CASSWDKGSYGYTF	TGTGCCAGCAGTTGGGACAAGGGGAGCTATGGCTACACCTTC
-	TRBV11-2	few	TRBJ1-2	CASSPSVGGYTF	TGTGCCAGCAGCCCCAGCGTTGGTGGCTACACCTTC
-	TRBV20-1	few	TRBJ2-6	CSANSNSGANVLTF	TGCAGTGCTAATTCCAACTCTGGGGCCAACGTCCTGACTTTC
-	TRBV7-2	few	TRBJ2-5	CASRSPGEQTQYF	TGTGCCAGTAGGAGTCCGGGGGAGCAGACCCAGTACTTC
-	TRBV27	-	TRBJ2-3	CASSLRRTRTDTQYF	TGTGCCAGCAGTTTACGGCGGACCCGCACAGATACGCAGTATTTT
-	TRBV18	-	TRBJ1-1	CASSPRGGMNTEAFF	TGTGCCAGCTCACCACGGGGGGGGATGAACACTGAAGCTTTCTTT
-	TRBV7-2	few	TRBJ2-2	CASSPPFVHVDTGELFF	TGTGCCAGCAGCCCCCCATTCGTGCACGTCGACACCGGGGAGCTGTTTTTT
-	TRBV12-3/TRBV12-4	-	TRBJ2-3	CASSTLDRSTDTQYF	TGTGCCAGCAGCACACTTGACAGAAGCACAGATACGCAGTATTTT
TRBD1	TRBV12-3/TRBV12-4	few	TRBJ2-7	CASSLGTGYEQYF	TGTGCCAGCAGTTTAGGGACAGGCTACGAGCAGTACTTC
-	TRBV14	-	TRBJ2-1	CASSQGMGNEQFF	TGTGCCAGCAGCCAAGGTATGGGAAATGAGCAGTTCTTC
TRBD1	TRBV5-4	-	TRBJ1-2	CASSLGDRGGYTF	TGTGCCAGCAGCTTGGGGGACAGGGGAGGCTACACCTTC
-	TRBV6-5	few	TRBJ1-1	CASSLYWNTEAFF	TGTGCCAGCAGTCTCTACTGGAACACTGAAGCTTTCTTT
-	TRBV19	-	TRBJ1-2	CASSIQEFYGYTF	TGTGCCAGTAGTATACAGGAATTCTATGGCTACACCTTC
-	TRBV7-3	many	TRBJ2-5	CASSLAVQETQYF	TGTGCCAGCAGTTTGGCCGTCCAAGAGACCCAGTACTTC
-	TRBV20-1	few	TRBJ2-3	CSAPRRKLFLTDTQYF	TGCAGTGCTCCCCGAAGGAAACTCTTCCTCACAGATACGCAGTATTTT
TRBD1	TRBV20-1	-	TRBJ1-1	CSARDPRQGINTEAFF	TGCAGTGCTAGAGATCCCCGACAGGGAATAAACACTGAAGCTTTCTTT
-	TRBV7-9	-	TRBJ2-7	CASRPPRGVEQYF	TGTGCCAGCAGGCCCCCCAGGGGGGTCGAGCAGTACTTC
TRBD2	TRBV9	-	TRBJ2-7	CASSVAASGGFYEQYF	TGTGCCAGCAGCGTAGCTGCTAGCGGGGGGTTCTACGAGCAGTACTTC
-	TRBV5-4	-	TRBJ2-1	CASSLVSRGQNNEQFF	TGTGCCAGCAGCTTGGTCTCCAGGGGCCAGAACAATGAGCAGTTCTTC
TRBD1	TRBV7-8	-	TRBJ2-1	CASSLVYSGQGRNEQFF	TGTGCCAGCAGCCTCGTGTACTCGGGACAGGGAAGGAATGAGCAGTTCTTC
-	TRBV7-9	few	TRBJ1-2	CASSSGDRGNYGYTF	TGTGCCAGCAGCTCCGGGGACCGTGGGAACTATGGCTACACCTTC
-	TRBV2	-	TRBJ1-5	CASRLGVVQPQHF	TGTGCCAGCAGATTGGGGGTGGTTCAGCCCCAGCATTTT
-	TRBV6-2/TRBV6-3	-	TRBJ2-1	CASSFGSGFDNEQFF	TGTGCCAGCAGTTTTGGGTCCGGGTTCGACAATGAGCAGTTCTTC
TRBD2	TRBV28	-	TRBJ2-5	CAISLSSGEETQYF	TGTGCCATCAGTTTGTCTAGCGGTGAAGAGACCCAGTACTTC
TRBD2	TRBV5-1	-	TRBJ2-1	CASSPGLAGGPSSYNEQFF	TGCGCCAGCAGCCCGGGACTAGCGGGGGGGCCGAGCTCCTACAATGAGCAGTTCTTC
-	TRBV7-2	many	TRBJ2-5	CASSLTRETQYF	TGTGCCAGCAGCTTAACGAGGGAGACCCAGTACTTC
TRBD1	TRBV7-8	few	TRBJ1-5	CASSDRGQVQPQHF	TGTGCCAGCAGCGACAGGGGGCAGGTTCAGCCCCAGCATTTT
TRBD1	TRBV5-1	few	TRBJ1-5	CASSLGDSSNQPQHF	TGCGCCAGCAGCTTGGGGGACAGTAGCAATCAGCCCCAGCATTTT
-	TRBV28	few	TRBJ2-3	CASSFSHPRGTDTQYF	TGTGCCAGCAGTTTCTCACACCCTCGGGGCACAGATACGCAGTATTTT
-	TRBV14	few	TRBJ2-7	CASSQDGNVDYEQYF	TGTGCCAGCAGCCAAGATGGGAACGTGGACTACGAGCAGTACTTC
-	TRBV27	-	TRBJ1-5	CASSLRWGRNQPQHF	TGTGCCAGCAGTTTAAGGTGGGGGAGAAATCAGCCCCAGCATTTT
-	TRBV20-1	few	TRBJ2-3	CSARFVTNTDTQYF	TGCAGTGCTAGGTTCGTGACCAACACAGATACGCAGTATTTT
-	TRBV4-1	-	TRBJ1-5	CASSPRLGAGQPQHF	TGCGCCAGCAGCCCCCGTCTGGGAGCTGGGCAGCCCCAGCATTTT
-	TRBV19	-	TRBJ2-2	CASSIAPRGSGELFF	TGTGCCAGTAGTATAGCGCCGCGGGGTTCCGGGGAGCTGTTTTTT
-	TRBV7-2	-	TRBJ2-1	CASSPNAGRNEQFF	TGTGCCAGCAGCCCAAACGCGGGTCGCAATGAGCAGTTCTTC
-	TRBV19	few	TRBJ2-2	CASRPNRGDTGELFF	TGTGCCAGTAGGCCAAACCGGGGTGACACCGGGGAGCTGTTTTTT
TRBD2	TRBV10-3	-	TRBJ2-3	CAIRPGLAGGTDTQYF	TGTGCCATCAGGCCGGGACTAGCGGGGGGCACAGATACGCAGTATTTT
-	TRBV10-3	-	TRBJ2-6	CAISDRADRGANVLTF	TGTGCCATCAGTGACCGGGCCGACCGAGGGGCCAACGTCCTGACTTTC
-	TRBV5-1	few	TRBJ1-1	CASSMGRGFMSEAFF	TGCGCCAGCAGCATGGGCAGGGGATTCATGTCTGAAGCTTTCTTT
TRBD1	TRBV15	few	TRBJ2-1	CATRPGTATLVSSYNEQFF	TGTGCCACCAGACCCGGGACAGCAACCTTAGTATCCTCCTACAATGAGCAGTTCTTC
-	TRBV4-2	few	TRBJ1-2	CASSQSDYGYTF	TGTGCCAGCAGCCAATCGGACTATGGCTACACCTTC
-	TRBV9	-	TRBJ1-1	CASSVVDRNTEAFF	TGTGCCAGCAGCGTAGTTGACAGGAACACTGAAGCTTTCTTT
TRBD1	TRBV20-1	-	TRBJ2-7	CSARGQGAYEQYF	TGCAGTGCAAGGGGACAGGGGGCCTACGAGCAGTACTTC
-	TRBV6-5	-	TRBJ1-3	CASRSSPGSGNTIYF	TGTGCCAGCAGATCCTCACCGGGATCTGGAAACACCATATATTTT
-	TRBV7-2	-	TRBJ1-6	CASSYYRVVGSPLHF	TGTGCCAGCAGCTACTACAGGGTGGTAGGATCACCCCTCCACTTT
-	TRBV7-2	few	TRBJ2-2	CASSFGGSNTGELFF	TGTGCCAGCAGCTTCGGAGGGTCGAACACCGGGGAGCTGTTTTTT
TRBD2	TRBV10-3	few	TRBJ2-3	CAIRASGGPLEGTQYF	TGTGCCATCAGGGCTAGCGGGGGTCCCCTAGAAGGAACGCAGTATTTT
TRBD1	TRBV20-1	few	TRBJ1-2	CSASDRDGGYTF	TGCAGTGCTAGTGACAGGGATGGTGGCTACACCTTC
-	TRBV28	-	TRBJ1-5	CAIHRSNQPQHF	TGTGCCATCCACAGGAGCAATCAGCCCCAGCATTTT